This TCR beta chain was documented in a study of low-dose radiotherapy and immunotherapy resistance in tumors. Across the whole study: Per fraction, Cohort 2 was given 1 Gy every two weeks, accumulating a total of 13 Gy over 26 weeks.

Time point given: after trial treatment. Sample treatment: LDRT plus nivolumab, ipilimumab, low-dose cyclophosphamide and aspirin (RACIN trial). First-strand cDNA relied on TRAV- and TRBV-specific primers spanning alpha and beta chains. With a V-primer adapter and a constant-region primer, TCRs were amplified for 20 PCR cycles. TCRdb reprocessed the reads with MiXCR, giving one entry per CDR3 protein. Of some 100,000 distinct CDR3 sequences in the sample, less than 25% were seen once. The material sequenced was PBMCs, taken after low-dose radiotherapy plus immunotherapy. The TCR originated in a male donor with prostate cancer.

For the CDR3, the DNA is TGTGCCAGCAGCGCATCGACTAGAGTTGCAGATACGCAGTATTTT. Amino acids: CASSASTRVADTQYF. The chain employs TRBV9 and TRBJ2-3; a weak D match, TRBD2 (6 bases). The CDR3 has 15 amino acids. Per the germline V gene, CDR1 is SGDLS and CDR2 is YYNGEE. Trimming stripped 3 bases from V and 4 bases from J, with 15 bases between. The complete variable domain, with remaining parts taken from reference TRBV9 and TRBJ2-3, reads DSGVTQTPKHLITATGQRVTLRCSPRSGDLSVYWYQQSLDQGLQFLIQYYNGEERAKGNILERFSAQQFPDLHSELNLSSLELGDSALYFCASSASTRVADTQYFGPGTRLTVL.